This T cell receptor beta chain was documented in a study of OX40 agonist ivuxolimab in advanced cancers. This CDR3 is built from 15 residues. V was shortened by 3 bases and J by 1 base, with 12 bases between the two germline ends. Germline CDR1 reads SNHLY; CDR2 reads FYNNEI. In the case of this clone: Its specificity is unknown.

Study findings and constraints: Patients who responded partially at 0.1-3.0 mg/kg showed clonal expansion ranking among the lowest. It was not determined which antigens were specifically recognized by the peripheral T cells that had undergone clonal expansion.

Measured with immunoSEQ multiplex PCR; TCRdb has only the in-frame clones, and not every one. The sample carries about 54,000 clones, 80% to 95% recorded once. The sample here was CD4+ or CD8+ T cells sorted from blood, taken in a trial of the OX40 agonist ivuxolimab. The sequence was obtained from an adult with an advanced solid tumor such as melanoma, head and neck, liver or kidney cancer. The chain joins TRBV2 to TRBJ1-1; D might be TRBD1 (5 bases). CDR3 residues: CASSEWGSGNTEAFF. The CDR3, as DNA: TGTGCCAGCAGTGAGTGGGGCTCGGGGAACACTGAAGCTTTCTTT. The full variable domain, with the rest looked up from reference TRBV2 and TRBJ1-1, is EPEVTQTPSHQVTQMGQEVILRCVPISNHLYFYWYRQILGQKVEFLVSFYNNEISEKSEIFDDQFSVERPDGSNFTLKIRSTKLEDSAMYFCASSEWGSGNTEAFFGQGTRLTVV.